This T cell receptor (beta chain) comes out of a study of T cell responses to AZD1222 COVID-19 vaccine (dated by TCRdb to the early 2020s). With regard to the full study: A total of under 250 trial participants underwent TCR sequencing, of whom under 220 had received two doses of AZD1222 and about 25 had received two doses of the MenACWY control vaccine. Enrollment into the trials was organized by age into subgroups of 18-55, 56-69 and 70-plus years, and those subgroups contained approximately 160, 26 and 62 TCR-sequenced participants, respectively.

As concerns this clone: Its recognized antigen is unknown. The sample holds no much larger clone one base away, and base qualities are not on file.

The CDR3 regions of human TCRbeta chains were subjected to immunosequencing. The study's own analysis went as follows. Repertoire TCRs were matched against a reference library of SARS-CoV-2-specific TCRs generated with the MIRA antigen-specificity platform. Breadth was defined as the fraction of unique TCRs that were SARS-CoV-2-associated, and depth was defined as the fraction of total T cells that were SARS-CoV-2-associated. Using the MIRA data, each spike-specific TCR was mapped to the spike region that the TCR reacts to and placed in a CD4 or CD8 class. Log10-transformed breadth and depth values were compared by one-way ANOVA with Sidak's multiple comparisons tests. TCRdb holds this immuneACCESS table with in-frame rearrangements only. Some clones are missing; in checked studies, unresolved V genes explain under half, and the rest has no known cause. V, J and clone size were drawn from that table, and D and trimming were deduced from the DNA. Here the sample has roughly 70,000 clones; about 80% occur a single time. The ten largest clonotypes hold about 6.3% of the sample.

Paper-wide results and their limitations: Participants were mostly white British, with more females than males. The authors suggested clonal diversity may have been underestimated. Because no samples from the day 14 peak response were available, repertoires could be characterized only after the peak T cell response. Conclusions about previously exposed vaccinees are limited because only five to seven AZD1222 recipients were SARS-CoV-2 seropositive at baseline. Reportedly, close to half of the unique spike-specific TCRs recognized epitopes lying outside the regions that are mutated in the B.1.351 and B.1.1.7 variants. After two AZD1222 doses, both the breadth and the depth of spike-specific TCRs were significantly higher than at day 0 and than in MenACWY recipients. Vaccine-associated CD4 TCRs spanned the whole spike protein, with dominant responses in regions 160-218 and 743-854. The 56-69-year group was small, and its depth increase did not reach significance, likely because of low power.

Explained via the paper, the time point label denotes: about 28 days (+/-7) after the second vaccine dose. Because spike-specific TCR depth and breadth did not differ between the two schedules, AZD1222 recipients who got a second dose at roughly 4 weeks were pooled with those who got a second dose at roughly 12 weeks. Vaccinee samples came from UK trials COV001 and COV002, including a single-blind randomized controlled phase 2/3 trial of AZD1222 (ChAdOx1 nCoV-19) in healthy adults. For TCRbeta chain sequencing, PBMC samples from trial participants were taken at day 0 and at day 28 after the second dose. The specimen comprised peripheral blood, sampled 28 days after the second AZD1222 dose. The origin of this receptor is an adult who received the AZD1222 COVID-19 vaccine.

The nucleotide sequence reads TGTGCCAGCGTTGACAGGGTCGGAAACACCATATATTTT. Its coded protein is CASVDRVGNTIYF. The chain is encoded by TRBV6-5 joined to TRBJ1-3, and TRBD1 matches 7 of the central bases. V is trimmed back by 8 bases and J by 4 bases, and the junction contains 5 bases that no gene match accounts for. The CDR3 runs 13 amino acids, cysteine and phenylalanine included. Kept here is only the CDR3 DNA, which spans 39 bases and is read in frame from base 1. Based on the germline V gene, the CDR1 and CDR2 sequences are MNHEY and SVGAGI.